The subject of this entry is one T cell receptor (beta chain). These data originate in a study of blood T cell repertoires in COVID-19. Turning to the study itself: Samples taken during acute and convalescent COVID-19 were collected in the United States, Italy and Spain. Sample material is recorded as cDNA or gDNA derived from T cells, B-cell-depleted T cells, or PBMCs.

Authors' analysis steps: Estimated nucleated cell counts came from reference gene primer amplification. Generated by immunoSEQ multiplex PCR, the TCRdb table keeps only in-frame clones and is missing some. For V, J and clone size, that table is used; D and trimming come from the DNA. The sample yields about 34,000 clones, approximately 71% seen once. The CDR3 totals 17 residues. V was shortened by 5 bases and J by 0 bases, with 17 bases between the two germline ends. Germline V gene sequence: CDR1 LNHDA, CDR2 SQIVND (reference sequence). The rearrangement links TRBV19 to TRBJ2-1; a possible D gene is TRBD2 (6 bases). Sequenced: peripheral blood. The source of this sequence is a man older than 75 with active or convalescent COVID-19. In DNA, the CDR3 is TGTGCCAGTAGTCCCTTCGGGCTAGCGAGCTCCTACAATGAGCAGTTCTTC. As protein: CASSPFGLASSYNEQFF. The full variable domain, completed using reference TRBV19 and TRBJ2-1, is DGGITQSPKYLFRKEGQNVTLSCEQNLNHDAMYWYRQDPGQGLRLIYYSQIVNDFQKGDIAEGYSVSREKKESFPLTVTSAQKNPTAFYLCASSPFGLASSYNEQFFGPGTRLTVL.